Below are 12 T cell receptor beta chains sequenced from a single sample in a study of immune heterogeneity within non-small cell lung tumors. Multiplex PCR with 32 V and 13 J primers amplified TCR beta CDR3. Using its own MiXCR run on the multiplex PCR reads, TCRdb lists one record per CDR3 protein. Of 5,000 or so distinct CDR3 sequences listed, roughly 19% are singletons. Bulk tumor genomic DNA served as template, at roughly 600 ng per sample. Biopsy collection occurred during surgery, with several far-apart biopsies per primary tumor. Patients underwent curative surgery for untreated, newly diagnosed non-small cell lung cancer. Sequenced input: lung tumor tissue. The receptors were sampled from a man between 60 and 75 years old with non-small cell lung cancer.

The rearrangement links TRBV19 to TRBJ2-3; TRBD1 or TRBD2 may be the D gene (7 bases each). In germline, CDR1 is LNHDA, CDR2 SQIVND (reference sequence). Trimming took 3 bases from V and 4 from J, leaving 20 bases between them. The CDR3 runs 17 residues. The CDR3 spells CASSIPKGGGSSDTQYF. The DNA for the CDR3 is TGTGCCAGTAGTATCCCCAAAGGGGGCGGGAGTTCAGATACGCAGTATTTT.

This clonotype has only a few counts. V and J are TRBV5-1 and TRBJ1-2; 7 bases align to TRBD1. Germline V gives CDR1 SGHRS, CDR2 YFSETQ. The CDR3 is made up of 14 amino acids. V lost 0 bases and J lost 4; bases outside the gene matches: 3. This CDR3 is CASSLEGASYGYTF. CDR3 coding DNA: TGCGCCAGCAGCTTGGAGGGGGCCTCCTATGGCTACACCTTC. The entire variable domain, with the rest obtained from reference TRBV5-1 and TRBJ1-2, is as follows: KAGVTQTPRYLIKTRGQQVTLSCSPISGHRSVSWYQQTPGQGLQFLFEYFSETQRNKGNFPGRFSGRQFSNSRSEMNVSTLELGDSALYLCASSLEGASYGYTFGSGTRLTVV.

V and J are TRBV28 and TRBJ2-7; 7 nucleotides align to TRBD1. CDR1 is MDHEN, CDR2 SYDVKM, per germline. The CDR3 sequence is 17 residues long. The ends lost 6 bases at V and 2 bases at J; junction bases unmatched: 16. The CDR3 coding sequence is TGTGCCAGCAGCTATGGCCGTAGGGGGCCCCTAACCTACGAGCAGTACTTC. It specifies CASSYGRRGPLTYEQYF.

The gene calls are TRBV10-3 and TRBJ1-4, with a weak D call TRBD1 (5 bases). Trimming cost V 0 bases and J 8 bases, with 19 bases left between them. CDR1 and CDR2 (germline): ENHRY, SYGVKD. The CDR3 runs 17 residues. The CDR3 coding sequence is TGTGCCATCAGTGAGTCGTGGGGGGACCCACCGGGCGAAAAACTGTTTTTT. Translation: CAISESWGDPPGEKLFF.

In its sample, this clonotype is medium-sized. The chain is built from TRBV30 and TRBJ1-6; D ambiguous. V lost 3 bases, J lost 9 bases, and 12 bases lay in between. The CDR3 totals 13 residues. Germline lookup yields CDR1 GTSNPN and CDR2 SVGIG (reference sequence). This chain's CDR3 is CAWSKGGSSPLHF. CDR3 bases: TGTGCCTGGAGCAAGGGAGGTAGTTCACCCCTCCACTTT.

As concerns this clonotype: Relative to the germline gene, one junction end is altered; a read error may explain this. The V call is TRBV6-2 or TRBV6-3, the J call TRBJ2-3; 10 bases match TRBD2. The CDR3 covers 14 residues. CDR1 and CDR2 (germline): MNHEY, SVGEGT. Written as DNA, the CDR3 is TGTGCCAGCAGCTCGGGACTAGCGTCAGATACGAAGTATTTT. Residues: CASSSGLASDTKYF.

Within the sample, this clonotype is medium-sized (0.01 to 0.1%). The V call is TRBV7-2, the J call TRBJ2-7; D is uncertain. This CDR3 region has 13 residues. From germline, CDR1 is SGHTA and CDR2 FQGNSA. Trimming stripped 6 bases from V and 5 bases from J, with 14 bases between. CDR3 protein: CASSKWQPNEQYF. DNA for the CDR3: TGTGCCAGCAGTAAATGGCAGCCCAACGAGCAGTACTTC.

This clonotype qualifies as medium-sized. The chain has TRBV28 and TRBJ2-7; 9 bases agree with TRBD1. This CDR3 region has 14 residues. CDR1 and CDR2 from the germline V gene are MDHEN and SYDVKM. V dropped 5 bases and J dropped 1; count of bases not matched to a gene: 3. The CDR3 here is CASSRDRESYEQYF. The DNA of the CDR3 is TGTGCCAGCAGTCGGGACAGGGAGTCCTACGAGCAGTACTTC.

This clonotype has only a few counts. The rearrangement joins TRBV30 to TRBJ1-3, with D maybe TRBD1 (5 bases). V dropped 3 bases and J dropped 0 bases, with 12 bases sitting between them. There are 15 residues in the CDR3. Germline V gene data show CDR1 as GTSNPN and CDR2 as SVGIG (reference sequence). The CDR3 nucleotides are TGTGCCTGGAGCAAACAGGTACCCTCTGGAAACACCATATATTTT. Translation: CAWSKQVPSGNTIYF.

V and J are TRBV27 and TRBJ2-1, with a weak D call TRBD1 (6 bases). Germline lookup yields CDR1 MNHEY and CDR2 SMNVEV (reference sequence). The CDR3 is made up of 15 amino acids. V was trimmed by 6 bases and J by 3 bases, leaving 15 bases between them. The CDR3 protein is CASSFSTGFYNEQFF. CDR3 in DNA: TGTGCCAGCAGCTTTTCGACAGGATTCTACAATGAGCAGTTCTTC.

The chain couples TRBV18 to TRBJ1-1; no reliable D call. Germline assignment: CDR1 KGHSH and CDR2 LQKENI. The CDR3 loop spans 15 amino acids. Trimming left V 3 bases short and J 0 bases short, with 11 bases between. The CDR3 sequence is CASSPKGRVNTEAFF. The CDR3 nucleotides read TGTGCCAGCTCACCGAAGGGTAGGGTGAACACTGAAGCTTTCTTT.

This rearrangement joins TRBV20-1 to TRBJ1-6; a possible D gene is TRBD1 (5 bases). Trimming removed 5 bases from V and 7 bases from J, with 15 bases in between. Germline V lookup: CDR1 DFQATT, CDR2 SNEGSKA (reference sequence). This CDR3 comprises 14 residues. The CDR3 bases are TGCAGTGCTTTACCGGGGCCCGAAAATTCACCCCTCCACTTT. It is translated as CSALPGPENSPLHF.